A selection of T cell receptor beta chains follows, all from one sample in a study of T-cell reconstitution after alpha-beta-depleted transplantation in children. One entry per CDR3 protein, called by TCRdb with MiXCR from the PCR reads. Counted here are approximately 190,000 distinct CDR3 sequences, roughly 6.5% occurring once; the ten biggest clones make up 4.5%. Sequenced material: PBMCs, taken before TCRalphabeta/CD19-depleted stem cell transplant. The receptor source for this set is a girl less than two years old with combined immunodeficiency, due to receive a stem cell transplant. The CDR3 runs from the conserved cysteine through the conserved F or W. A D gene is named only where the DNA matches it firmly. Part of the rows lack a size; the others show once, few, many or a class for expanded clones.

j_call d_call cdr3_length v_call clone_size cdr3_aa cdr3_nt
TRBJ2-3 TRBD2 15 TRBV12-3/TRBV12-4 many CASSEGLAGEDTQYF TGTGCCAGCAGTGAGGGACTAGCGGGGGAAGATACGCAGTATTTT
TRBJ2-7 - 13 TRBV2 - CASSVRTSYEQYF TGTGCCAGCAGTGTGAGGACTTCCTACGAGCAGTACTTC
TRBJ2-5 - 14 TRBV5-1 many CASSLTGFGETQYF TGCGCCAGCAGCCTTACAGGGTTTGGAGAGACCCAGTACTTC
TRBJ2-1 - 15 TRBV18 many CASSTGRSLANEQFF TGTGCCAGCTCAACCGGCAGGTCCCTCGCGAATGAGCAGTTCTTC
TRBJ2-5 - 17 TRBV12-3/TRBV12-4 many CASNFALLKGTEQTQYF TGTGCCAGCAACTTTGCCCTCCTTAAGGGCACAGAACAGACCCAGTACTTC
TRBJ2-1 TRBD2 15 TRBV3-1 many CASSQLAGVRNEQFF TGTGCCAGCAGCCAGCTAGCGGGAGTCAGGAATGAGCAGTTCTTC
TRBJ2-1 TRBD2 14 TRBV6-1 many CASELAATYNEQFF TGTGCCAGCGAACTAGCGGCTACCTACAATGAGCAGTTCTTC
TRBJ1-5 - 14 TRBV27 many CASSLRQGNQPQHF TGTGCCAGCAGTTTACGCCAGGGTAATCAGCCCCAGCATTTT
TRBJ2-1 - 16 TRBV4-2 once CASSQVEGPIYNEQFF TGTGCCAGCAGCCAAGTTGAGGGACCGATCTACAATGAGCAGTTCTTC
TRBJ2-1 TRBD2 17 TRBV20-1 - CSVAPPFGGGPSQEQFF TGCAGTGTGGCCCCCCCTTTTGGGGGAGGGCCCTCTCAGGAGCAGTTCTTC
TRBJ2-7 TRBD2 16 TRBV6-1 few CASTQGVGRADNEQYF TGTGCCAGCACCCAAGGGGTCGGGAGGGCAGATAACGAGCAGTACTTC
TRBJ2-1 TRBD2 16 TRBV7-6 many CASSAILAGGHNEQFF TGTGCCAGCAGCGCGATACTAGCGGGGGGTCACAATGAGCAGTTCTTC
TRBJ2-3 - 14 TRBV5-1 many CASRTTQGTDTQYF TGCGCCAGCAGGACAACCCAGGGGACAGATACGCAGTATTTT
TRBJ2-3 - 11 TRBV19 many CASRRSDTQYF TGTGCCAGTAGAAGGTCAGATACGCAGTATTTT
TRBJ2-3 TRBD2 14 TRBV4-3 many CASSQARGGIMEYF TGCGCCAGCAGCCAAGCCCGCGGGGGAATTATGGAGTATTTT
TRBJ2-7 TRBD2 16 TRBV5-1 many CASSYLAGVGLDEQYF TGCGCCAGCAGCTATTTAGCGGGAGTCGGCTTGGACGAGCAGTACTTC
TRBJ1-6 - 16 TRBV20-1 many CSARPYGRTGDSPLHF TGCAGTGCTAGACCCTACGGACGGACTGGGGATTCACCCCTCCACTTT
TRBJ2-7 - 14 TRBV28 many CASSLGTSSYEQYF TGTGCCAGCAGTTTAGGTACTAGCTCCTACGAGCAGTACTTC
TRBJ1-2 - 13 TRBV20-1 many CSASGGRAYGYTF TGCAGTGCTAGTGGGGGCAGGGCCTATGGCTACACCTTC
TRBJ1-5 - 18 TRBV6-2/TRBV6-3 few CASSYELGQTYSNQPQHF TGTGCCAGCAGTTACGAACTAGGACAGACTTATAGCAATCAGCCCCAGCATTTT
TRBJ1-4 - 14 TRBV7-8 many CASSLAGPLEKLFF TGTGCCAGCAGCTTAGCCGGACCGCTAGAAAAACTGTTTTTT
TRBJ2-3 - 15 TRBV20-1 many CSLLYGTYYTDTQYF TGCAGCCTCCTATATGGGACTTACTACACAGATACGCAGTATTTT
TRBJ2-1 - 15 TRBV11-2 - CASSLGRSPTIEQFF TGTGCCAGCAGTTTAGGTCGCAGCCCTACAATTGAGCAGTTCTTC
TRBJ2-1 TRBD2 17 TRBV20-1 many CSAREVSGLAVYNEQFF TGCAGTGCTAGAGAGGTGTCAGGACTAGCGGTATACAATGAGCAGTTCTTC
TRBJ2-7 - 14 TRBV29-1 many CSVSTPDGFYEQYF TGCAGCGTCTCAACTCCCGACGGATTCTACGAGCAGTACTTC
TRBJ2-1 - 15 TRBV20-1 many CSARSSYSSYNEQFF TGCAGTGCTAGGAGTAGCTATAGCTCCTACAATGAGCAGTTCTTC
TRBJ2-1 - 14 TRBV15 many CATSRDRSRNEQFF TGTGCCACCAGCAGAGATAGATCAAGGAATGAGCAGTTCTTC
TRBJ1-3 TRBD1 17 TRBV5-6 many CASSETGGGRIGNTIYF TGTGCCAGCAGCGAGACAGGGGGAGGCCGAATTGGAAACACCATATATTTT
TRBJ2-3 TRBD2 15 TRBV7-3 many CASSYGGGAPNTQYF TGTGCCAGCAGCTATGGCGGGGGGGCCCCCAATACGCAGTATTTT
TRBJ1-2 - 14 TRBV21-1 - CASSKAGRIYGYTF TGTGCCAGCAGCAAAGCCGGACGGATCTATGGCTACACCTTC
TRBJ2-7 TRBD1 15 TRBV15 many CATSREGQSFYEQYF TGTGCCACCAGCAGAGAGGGACAGTCCTTCTACGAGCAGTACTTC
TRBJ2-1 TRBD2 15 TRBV13 many CVSSPGLAGGKEQFF TGTGTCAGCAGCCCGGGACTAGCGGGAGGGAAGGAGCAGTTCTTC
TRBJ1-2 - 17 TRBV12-3/TRBV12-4 many CASSLRGPGEANYGYTF TGTGCCAGCAGTTTACGCGGACCTGGGGAAGCTAACTATGGCTACACCTTC
TRBJ2-5 - 17 TRBV28 - CASSSPETRVNQETQYF TGTGCCAGCAGTTCCCCCGAAACTCGAGTAAACCAAGAGACCCAGTACTTC
TRBJ2-2 - 13 TRBV12-3/TRBV12-4 many CASTQYDTGELFF TGTGCCAGCACGCAATACGACACCGGGGAGCTGTTTTTT
TRBJ1-2 - 14 TRBV20-1 few CSKGRASTNYGYTF TGCTCAAAAGGGAGGGCCAGTACTAACTATGGCTACACCTTC
TRBJ2-5 - 14 TRBV29-1 many CSVRPTGSWETQYF TGCAGCGTTAGGCCCACAGGGTCATGGGAGACCCAGTACTTC
TRBJ2-1 TRBD1 14 TRBV12-3/TRBV12-4 many CASTTMNRDREQFF TGTGCCAGCACCACAATGAACCGGGACAGGGAGCAGTTCTTC
TRBJ2-5 - 13 TRBV18 many CASSPAGKETQYF TGTGCCAGCTCACCTGCAGGGAAAGAGACCCAGTACTTC
TRBJ2-1 - 15 TRBV3-1 many CASGPLMELGNEQFF TGTGCCAGCGGCCCGCTGATGGAGCTCGGGAATGAGCAGTTCTTC
TRBJ2-7 TRBD2 15 TRBV5-1 - CASSLWSGEFYEQYF TGCGCCAGCAGCTTGTGGAGCGGGGAGTTCTACGAGCAGTACTTC
TRBJ2-5 TRBD2 19 TRBV7-6 many CASSLAERGEVSRQETQYF TGTGCCAGCAGCTTAGCAGAGCGGGGAGAGGTCAGCAGGCAAGAGACCCAGTACTTC
TRBJ2-1 TRBD2 12 TRBV20-1 - CSASPVRDYRIF TGCAGTGCTAGCCCCGTCCGGGACTATAGGATCTTC
TRBJ2-7 TRBD1 15 TRBV29-1 many CSVENNRGLAYEQYF TGCAGCGTTGAAAATAACAGGGGGTTAGCCTACGAGCAGTACTTC
TRBJ2-2 - 19 TRBV13 many CASSSSVGSDSANTGELFF TGTGCCAGCAGCTCTTCCGTCGGCTCTGACAGCGCGAACACCGGGGAGCTGTTTTTT
TRBJ1-5 TRBD1 16 TRBV6-2/TRBV6-3 many CASSAIGTGLNQPQHF TGTGCCAGCAGTGCGATCGGGACAGGGCTTAATCAGCCCCAGCATTTT
TRBJ1-2 TRBD1 14 TRBV4-3 - CASSQITGAYGYTF TGCGCCAGCAGCCAAATAACAGGGGCCTATGGCTACACCTTC
TRBJ2-1 - 15 TRBV20-1 many CSASPKGGGYNEQFF TGCAGTGCTAGTCCCAAGGGGGGGGGTTACAATGAGCAGTTCTTC
TRBJ2-3 TRBD1 16 TRBV7-9 many CASSSTRGQGRGTQYF TGTGCCAGCAGCTCCACCCGGGGACAGGGAAGGGGTACGCAGTATTTT
TRBJ2-2 - 14 TRBV5-6 - CASSLGLISGELFF TGTGCCAGCAGCTTGGGGCTCATCTCCGGGGAGCTGTTTTTT
TRBJ1-1 - 14 TRBV12-3/TRBV12-4 many CASSFTTGTTEAFF TGTGCCAGCAGTTTCACGACAGGCACCACTGAAGCTTTCTTT
TRBJ2-1 - 11 TRBV10-3 many CAIKSYNEQFF TGTGCCATCAAATCTTACAATGAGCAGTTCTTC
TRBJ2-1 - 16 TRBV7-3 many CASSLGWQGTYNEQFF TGTGCCAGCAGCTTAGGATGGCAGGGAACCTACAATGAGCAGTTCTTC
TRBJ2-1 TRBD2 14 TRBV6-5 many CASSYGLGWNEQFF TGTGCCAGCAGTTACGGACTAGGGTGGAATGAGCAGTTCTTC
TRBJ1-2 TRBD1 14 TRBV11-2 few CASSAGTGFYGYTF TGTGCCAGCAGCGCCGGGACAGGGTTCTATGGCTACACCTTC
TRBJ2-3 - 12 TRBV7-2 many CASSSPPDTQYF TGTGCCAGCAGCTCCCCCCCAGATACGCAGTATTTT
TRBJ2-3 TRBD2 17 TRBV7-7 many CASSSGTSGPGADTQYF TGTGCTAGCAGCTCCGGGACTAGCGGTCCGGGGGCAGATACGCAGTATTTT
TRBJ2-1 - 16 TRBV5-1 many CASSSTDARAYNEQFF TGCGCCAGCAGCTCAACCGACGCGAGAGCCTACAATGAGCAGTTCTTC
TRBJ2-1 - 14 TRBV12-3/TRBV12-4 many CASRTSGTLNEQFF TGTGCCAGCAGGACCTCCGGGACACTCAATGAGCAGTTCTTC